Below, one TCR beta chain is given with its context. CD4+ T cells from unexposed donors were obtained before the COVID-19 pandemic (2011-2018). The CDR3 has 16 residues. J lost 6 bases, V lost 3 bases, and 6 bases had no gene match. Germline CDR1 LNHDA, CDR2 SQIVND (reference sequence). The sample belongs to a study of CD4 T cells in relation to SARS-CoV-2 and coronaviruses. Study-wide background: Crossreactive spike epitopes shared across donors were mapped to their HLA restriction.

TCRdb keeps only in-frame clones here, not all; method: immunoSEQ multiplex PCR. The sample lists 60,000 to 65,000 clones, less than 95% occurring once. The specimen sequenced was naive CD4+ T cells from PBMCs. Subset defined: naive CD4+ T cells isolated by negative enrichment. This clonotype originated in a human donor in good health. The chain employs TRBV19 and TRBJ1-5; 12 bases are a match to TRBD1. Written as DNA, the CDR3 is TGTGCCAGTAGTATCTGGGGACAGGGGGCGCGTCAGCCCCAGCATTTT. Its translation is CASSIWGQGARQPQHF.